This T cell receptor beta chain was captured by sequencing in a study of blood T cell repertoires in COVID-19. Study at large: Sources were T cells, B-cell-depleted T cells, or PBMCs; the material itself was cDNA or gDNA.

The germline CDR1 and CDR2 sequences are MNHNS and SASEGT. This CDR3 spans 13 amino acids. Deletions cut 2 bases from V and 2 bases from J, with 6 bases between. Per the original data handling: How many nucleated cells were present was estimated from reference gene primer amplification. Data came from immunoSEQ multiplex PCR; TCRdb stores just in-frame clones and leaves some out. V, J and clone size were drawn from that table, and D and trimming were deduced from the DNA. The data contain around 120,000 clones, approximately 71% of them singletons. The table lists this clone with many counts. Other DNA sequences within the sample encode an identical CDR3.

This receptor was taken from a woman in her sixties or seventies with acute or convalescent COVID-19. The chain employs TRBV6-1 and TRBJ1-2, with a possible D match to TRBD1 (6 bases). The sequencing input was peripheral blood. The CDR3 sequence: CASSETGNYGYTF. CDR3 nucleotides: TGTGCCAGCAGTGAAACAGGGAACTATGGCTACACCTTC.